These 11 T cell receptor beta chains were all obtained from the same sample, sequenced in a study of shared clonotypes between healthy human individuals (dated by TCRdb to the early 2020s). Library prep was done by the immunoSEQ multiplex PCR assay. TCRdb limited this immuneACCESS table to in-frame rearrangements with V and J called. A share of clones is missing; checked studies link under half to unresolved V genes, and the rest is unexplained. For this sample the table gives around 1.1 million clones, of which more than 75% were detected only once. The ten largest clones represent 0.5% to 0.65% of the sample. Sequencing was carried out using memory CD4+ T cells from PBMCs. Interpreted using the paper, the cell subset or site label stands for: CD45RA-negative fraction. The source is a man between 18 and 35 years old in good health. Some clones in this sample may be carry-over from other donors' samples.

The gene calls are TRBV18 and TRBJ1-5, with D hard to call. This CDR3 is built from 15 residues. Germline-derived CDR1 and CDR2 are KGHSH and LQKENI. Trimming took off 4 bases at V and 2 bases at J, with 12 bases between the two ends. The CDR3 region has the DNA TGTGCCAGCTCACAAGGCTTTGGGGGCAATCAGCCCCAGCATTTT. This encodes CASSQGFGGNQPQHF.

The CDR3 here is CASSARTGGSMGETQYF. As DNA, the CDR3 is TGTGCCAGCAGCGCCAGAACAGGGGGCTCTATGGGAGAGACCCAGTACTTC. V gene TRBV28 combines with J gene TRBJ2-5, with 9 nucleotides matching TRBD1. Germline-derived CDR1 and CDR2 are MDHEN and SYDVKM. Unmatched junction bases numbered 15, after V lost 6 bases and J lost 4 bases. There are 17 residues in the CDR3.

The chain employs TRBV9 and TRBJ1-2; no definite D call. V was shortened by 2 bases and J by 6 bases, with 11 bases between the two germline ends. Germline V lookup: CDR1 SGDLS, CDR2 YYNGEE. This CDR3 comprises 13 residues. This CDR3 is CASSVPGRDGYTF. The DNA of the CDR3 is TGTGCCAGCAGCGTCCCGGGTAGGGATGGCTACACCTTC.

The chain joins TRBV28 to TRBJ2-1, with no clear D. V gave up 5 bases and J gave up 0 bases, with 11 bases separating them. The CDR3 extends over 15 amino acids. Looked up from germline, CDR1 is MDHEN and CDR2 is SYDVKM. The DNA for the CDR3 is TGTGCCAGCAGTCCTCTTATGAACTCCTACAATGAGCAGTTCTTC. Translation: CASSPLMNSYNEQFF.

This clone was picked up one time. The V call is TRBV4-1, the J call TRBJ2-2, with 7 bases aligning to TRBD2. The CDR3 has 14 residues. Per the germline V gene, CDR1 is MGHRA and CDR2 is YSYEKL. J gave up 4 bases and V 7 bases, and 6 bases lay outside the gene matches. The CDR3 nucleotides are TGCGCCAGCAACCGGGACTATCGCACCGGGGAGCTGTTTTTT. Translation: CASNRDYRTGELFF.

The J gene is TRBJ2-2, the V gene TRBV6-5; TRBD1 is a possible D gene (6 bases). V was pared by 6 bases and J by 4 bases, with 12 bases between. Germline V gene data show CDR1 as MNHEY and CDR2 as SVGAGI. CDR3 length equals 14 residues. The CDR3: CASRLTGVTGELFF. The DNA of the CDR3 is TGTGCCAGCAGACTGACAGGAGTCACCGGGGAGCTGTTTTTT.

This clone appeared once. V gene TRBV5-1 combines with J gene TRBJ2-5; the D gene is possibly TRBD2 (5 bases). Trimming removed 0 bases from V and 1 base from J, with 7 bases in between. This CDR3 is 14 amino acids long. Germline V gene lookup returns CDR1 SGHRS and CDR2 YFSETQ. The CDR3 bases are TGCGCCAGCAGCTTGGTCGAGGGCCAAGAGACCCAGTACTTC. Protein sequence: CASSLVEGQETQYF.

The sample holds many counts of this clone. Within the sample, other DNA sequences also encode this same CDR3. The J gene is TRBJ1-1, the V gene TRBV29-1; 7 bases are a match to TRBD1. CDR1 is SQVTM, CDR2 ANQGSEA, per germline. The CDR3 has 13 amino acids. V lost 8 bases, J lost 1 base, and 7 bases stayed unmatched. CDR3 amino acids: CSSRQGPNTEAFF. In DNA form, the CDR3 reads TGCAGCTCCCGACAGGGTCCGAACACTGAAGCTTTCTTT.

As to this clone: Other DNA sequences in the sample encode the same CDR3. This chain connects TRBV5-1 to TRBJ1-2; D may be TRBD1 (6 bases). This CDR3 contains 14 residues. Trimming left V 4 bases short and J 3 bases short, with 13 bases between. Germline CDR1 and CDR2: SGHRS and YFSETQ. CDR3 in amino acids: CASSLGTSDYGYTF. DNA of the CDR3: TGCGCCAGCAGCCTGGGGACAAGCGACTATGGCTACACCTTC.

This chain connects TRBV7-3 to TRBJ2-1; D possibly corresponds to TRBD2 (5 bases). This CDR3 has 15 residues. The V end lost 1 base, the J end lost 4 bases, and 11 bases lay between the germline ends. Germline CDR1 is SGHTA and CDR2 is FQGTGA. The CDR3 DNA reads TGTGCCAGCAGCTTAATCGGAGGACGTTACAATGAGCAGTTCTTC. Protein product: CASSLIGGRYNEQFF.

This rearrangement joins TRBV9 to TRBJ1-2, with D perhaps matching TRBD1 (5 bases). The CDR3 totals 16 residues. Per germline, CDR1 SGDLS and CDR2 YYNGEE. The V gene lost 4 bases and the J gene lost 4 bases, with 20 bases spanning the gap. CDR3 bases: TGTGCCAGCAGCATGACCGCGGGACTAAAAGCCTATGGCTACACCTTC. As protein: CASSMTAGLKAYGYTF.